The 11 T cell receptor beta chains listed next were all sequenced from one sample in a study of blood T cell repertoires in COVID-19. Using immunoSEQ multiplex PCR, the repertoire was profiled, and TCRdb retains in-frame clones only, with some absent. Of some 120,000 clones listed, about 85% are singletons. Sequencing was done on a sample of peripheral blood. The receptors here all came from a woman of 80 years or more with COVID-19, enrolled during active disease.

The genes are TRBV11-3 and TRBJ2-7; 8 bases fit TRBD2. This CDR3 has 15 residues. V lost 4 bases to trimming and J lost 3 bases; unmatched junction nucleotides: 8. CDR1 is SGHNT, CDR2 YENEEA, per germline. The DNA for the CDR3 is TGTGCCAGCAGCTCCGGGACTAGTGATGTCTACGAGCAGTACTTC. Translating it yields CASSSGTSDVYEQYF.

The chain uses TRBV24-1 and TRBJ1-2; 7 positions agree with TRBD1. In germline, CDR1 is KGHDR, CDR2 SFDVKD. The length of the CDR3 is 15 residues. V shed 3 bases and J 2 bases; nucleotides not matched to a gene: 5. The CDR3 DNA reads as TGTGCCACCAGTGATGGCGGCAGGGGGAACTATGGCTACACCTTC. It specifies CATSDGGRGNYGYTF.

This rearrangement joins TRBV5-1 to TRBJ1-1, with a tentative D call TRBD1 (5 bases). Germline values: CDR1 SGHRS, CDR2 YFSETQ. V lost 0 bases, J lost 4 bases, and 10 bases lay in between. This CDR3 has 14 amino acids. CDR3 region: CASSLEVGGTEAFF. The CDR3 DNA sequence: TGCGCCAGCAGCTTGGAAGTGGGGGGCACTGAAGCTTTCTTT.

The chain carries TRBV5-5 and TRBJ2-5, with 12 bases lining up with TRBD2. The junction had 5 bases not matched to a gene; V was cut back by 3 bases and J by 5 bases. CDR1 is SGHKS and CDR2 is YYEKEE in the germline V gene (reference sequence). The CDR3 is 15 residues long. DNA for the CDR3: TGTGCCAGCAGCTCACTAGCGGGAGGAGGGGAGACCCAGTACTTC. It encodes CASSSLAGGGETQYF.

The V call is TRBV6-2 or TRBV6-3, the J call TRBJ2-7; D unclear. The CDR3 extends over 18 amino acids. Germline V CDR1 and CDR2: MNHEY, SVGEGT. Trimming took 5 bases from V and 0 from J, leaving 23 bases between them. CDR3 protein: CASSLSPYWSQSSYEQYF. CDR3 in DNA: TGTGCCAGCAGTCTATCCCCGTACTGGAGTCAAAGCTCCTACGAGCAGTACTTC.

The CDR3 is CASSLAGTGGQETQYF. DNA for the CDR3: TGCGCCAGCAGCTTGGCCGGGACAGGGGGGCAAGAGACCCAGTACTTC. This rearrangement joins TRBV5-1 to TRBJ2-5; 11 bases line up with TRBD1. V shed 0 bases, J shed 2 bases, and the junction held 3 bases outside the gene matches. The CDR3 consists of 16 residues. CDR1 is SGHRS and CDR2 is YFSETQ in the germline V gene. The full variable domain, its missing parts supplied by reference TRBV5-1 and TRBJ2-5, is KAGVTQTPRYLIKTRGQQVTLSCSPISGHRSVSWYQQTPGQGLQFLFEYFSETQRNKGNFPGRFSGRQFSNSRSEMNVSTLELGDSALYLCASSLAGTGGQETQYFGPGTRLLVL.

CDR3 residues: CASRPDRDNYGYTF. Written as DNA, the CDR3 is TGTGCCAGCAGGCCAGACAGGGACAACTATGGCTACACCTTC. The chain carries TRBV5-4 and TRBJ1-2, with 7 bases matching TRBD1. The CDR3 length is 14 residues. Germline-derived CDR1 and CDR2 are SGHNT and YYREEE (reference sequence). V shed 5 bases and J 2 bases; nucleotides not matched to a gene: 6.

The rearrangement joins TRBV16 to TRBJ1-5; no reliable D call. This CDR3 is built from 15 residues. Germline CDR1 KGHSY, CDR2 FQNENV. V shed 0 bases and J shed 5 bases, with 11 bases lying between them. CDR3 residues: CASSQSRVSDQPQHF. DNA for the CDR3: TGTGCCAGCAGCCAATCGAGGGTGTCGGATCAGCCCCAGCATTTT.

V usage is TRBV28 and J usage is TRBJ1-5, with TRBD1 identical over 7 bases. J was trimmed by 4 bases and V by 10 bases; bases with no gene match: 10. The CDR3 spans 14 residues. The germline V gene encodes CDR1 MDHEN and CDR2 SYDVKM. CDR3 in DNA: TGTGCCACTGTGTCCGGGACAGCGAATCAGCCCCAGCATTTT. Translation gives CATVSGTANQPQHF.

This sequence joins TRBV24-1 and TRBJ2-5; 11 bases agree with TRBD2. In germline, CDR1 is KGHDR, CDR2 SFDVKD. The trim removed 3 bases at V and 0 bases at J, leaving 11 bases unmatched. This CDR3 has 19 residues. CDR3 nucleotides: TGTGCCACCAGTGATAGGCTAGCGGGAGGACCCGAACACCAAGAGACCCAGTACTTC. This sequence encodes CATSDRLAGGPEHQETQYF.

CDR3 bases: TGTGCCAGCAGCAACAGGGTCAATCAGCCCCAGCATTTT. Its protein product is CASSNRVNQPQHF. The rearrangement joins TRBV5-8 to TRBJ1-5, with D possibly being TRBD1 (6 bases). V was pared by 4 bases and J by 3 bases, with 8 bases between. The CDR3 consists of 13 residues. The germline V gene has CDR1 SGHTS and CDR2 YDEGEE.